This T cell receptor (beta chain) originates from a study of T cells in localized non-small cell lung cancer. About this clone: Its antigen is unidentified.

Libraries were prepared by immunoSEQ multiplex PCR; TCRdb keeps only in-frame clonotypes and omits some of them. The sample lists 30,000 to 40,000 clones, roughly nine tenths seen once, with more than 4% in the top ten. Study results and caveats: Sequence data derive from only one tumor region, so heterogeneity remains possible. Clonality peaked in uninvolved adjacent lung rather than tumor. Researchers found a median about 53 of the top 100 tumor clones in adjacent lung.

Deletions cut 4 bases from V and 0 bases from J, with 14 bases between. Germline V lookup: CDR1 SGHRS, CDR2 YFSETQ. The CDR3 totals 17 residues. The chain recombines TRBV5-1 with TRBJ2-6, with TRBD2 as a possible D gene (6 bases). The TCR originated in a man between 35 and 75 years old with stage I lung adenocarcinoma. Material: peripheral blood, obtained before any cancer treatment. In nucleotides, the CDR3 is TGCGCCAGCAGCCCCTCGGAGGGCATCTCTGGGGCCAACGTCCTGACTTTC. Translated, it gives CASSPSEGISGANVLTF.